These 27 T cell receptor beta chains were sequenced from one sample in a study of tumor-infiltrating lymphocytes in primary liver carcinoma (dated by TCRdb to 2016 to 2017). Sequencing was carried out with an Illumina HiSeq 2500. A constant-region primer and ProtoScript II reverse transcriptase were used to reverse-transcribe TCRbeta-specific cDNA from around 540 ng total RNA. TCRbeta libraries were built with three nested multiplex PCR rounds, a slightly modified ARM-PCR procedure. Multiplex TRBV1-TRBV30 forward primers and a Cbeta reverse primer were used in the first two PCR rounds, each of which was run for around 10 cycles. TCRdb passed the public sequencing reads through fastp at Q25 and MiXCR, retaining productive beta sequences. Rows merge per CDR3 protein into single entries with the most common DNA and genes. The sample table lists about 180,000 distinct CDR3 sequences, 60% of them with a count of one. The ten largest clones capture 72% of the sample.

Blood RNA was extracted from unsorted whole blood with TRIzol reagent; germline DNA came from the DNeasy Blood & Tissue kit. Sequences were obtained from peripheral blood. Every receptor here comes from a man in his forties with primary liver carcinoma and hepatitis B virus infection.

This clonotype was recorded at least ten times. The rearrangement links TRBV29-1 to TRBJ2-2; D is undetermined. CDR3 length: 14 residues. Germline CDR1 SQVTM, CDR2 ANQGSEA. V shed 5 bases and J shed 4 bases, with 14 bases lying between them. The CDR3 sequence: CSVRGPGSTGELFF. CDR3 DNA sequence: TGCAGCGTTCGCGGCCCCGGGTCCACCGGGGAGCTGTTTTTT.

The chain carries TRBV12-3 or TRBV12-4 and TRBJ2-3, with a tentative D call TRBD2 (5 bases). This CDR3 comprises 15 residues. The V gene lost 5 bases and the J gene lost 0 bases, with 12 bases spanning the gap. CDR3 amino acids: CASSLTWTSTDTQYF. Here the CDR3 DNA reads TGTGCCAGCAGTCTAACCTGGACTAGCACAGATACGCAGTATTTT.

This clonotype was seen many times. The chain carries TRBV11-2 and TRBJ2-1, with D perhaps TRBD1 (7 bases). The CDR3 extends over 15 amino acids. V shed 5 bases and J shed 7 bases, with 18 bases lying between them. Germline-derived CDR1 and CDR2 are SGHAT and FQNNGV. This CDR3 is CASSPPVQGRNEQFF. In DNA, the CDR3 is TGTGCCAGCAGCCCCCCTGTACAGGGGAGGAATGAGCAGTTCTTC.

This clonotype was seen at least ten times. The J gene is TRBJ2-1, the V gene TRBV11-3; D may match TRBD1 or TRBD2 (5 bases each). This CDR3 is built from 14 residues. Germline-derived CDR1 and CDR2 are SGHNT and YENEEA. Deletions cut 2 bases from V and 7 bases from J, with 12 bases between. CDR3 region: CASSLQGSGNEQFF. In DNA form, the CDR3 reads TGTGCCAGCAGCTTACAGGGTTCGGGGAATGAGCAGTTCTTC.

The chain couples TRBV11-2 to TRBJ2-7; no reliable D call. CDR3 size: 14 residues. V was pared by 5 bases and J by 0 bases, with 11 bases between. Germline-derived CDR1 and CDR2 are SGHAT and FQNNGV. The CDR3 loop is CASSPCLYSYEQYF. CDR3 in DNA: TGTGCCAGCAGCCCCTGCCTATACTCCTACGAGCAGTACTTC.

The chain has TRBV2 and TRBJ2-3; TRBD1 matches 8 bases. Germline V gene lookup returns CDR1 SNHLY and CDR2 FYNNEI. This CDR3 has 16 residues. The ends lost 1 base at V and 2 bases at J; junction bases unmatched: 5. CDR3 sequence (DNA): TGTGCCAGCAGTGAAGTGACGGGACAGGACACAGATACGCAGTATTTT. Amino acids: CASSEVTGQDTDTQYF. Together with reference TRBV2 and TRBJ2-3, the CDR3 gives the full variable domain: EPEVTQTPSHQVTQMGQEVILRCVPISNHLYFYWYRQILGQKVEFLVSFYNNEISEKSEIFDDQFSVERPDGSNFTLKIRSTKLEDSAMYFCASSEVTGQDTDTQYFGPGTRLTVL.

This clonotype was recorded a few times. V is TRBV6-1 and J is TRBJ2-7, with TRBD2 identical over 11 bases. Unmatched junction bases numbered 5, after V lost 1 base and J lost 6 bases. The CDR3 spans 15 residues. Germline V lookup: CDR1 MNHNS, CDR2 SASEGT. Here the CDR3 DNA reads TGTGCCAGCAGTGAAGTACTAGCGGGAGTGGGCGAGCAGTACTTC. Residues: CASSEVLAGVGEQYF.

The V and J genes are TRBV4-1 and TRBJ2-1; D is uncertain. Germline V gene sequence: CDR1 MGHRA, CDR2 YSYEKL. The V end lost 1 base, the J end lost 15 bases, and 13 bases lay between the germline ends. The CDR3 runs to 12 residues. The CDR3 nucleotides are TGCGCCAGCAGCCAAGTATTGGATCAGCCGTTCTTC. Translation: CASSQVLDQPFF.

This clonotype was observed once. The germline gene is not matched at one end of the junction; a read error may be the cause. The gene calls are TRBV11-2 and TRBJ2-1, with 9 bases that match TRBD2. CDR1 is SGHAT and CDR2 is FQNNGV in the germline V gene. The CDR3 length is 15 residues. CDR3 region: CASSLIAGGPHGQFF. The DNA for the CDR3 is TGTGCAAGCAGCTTAATTGCGGGAGGGCCCCATGGGCAGTTCTTC.

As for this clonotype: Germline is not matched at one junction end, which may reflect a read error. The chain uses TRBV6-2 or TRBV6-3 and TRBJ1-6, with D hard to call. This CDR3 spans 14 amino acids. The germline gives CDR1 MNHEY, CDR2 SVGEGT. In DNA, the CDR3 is TGTGCCAGCAGACGGGGTGCGGGGAATTCACCCCTCCATTTT. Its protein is CASRRGAGNSPLHF.

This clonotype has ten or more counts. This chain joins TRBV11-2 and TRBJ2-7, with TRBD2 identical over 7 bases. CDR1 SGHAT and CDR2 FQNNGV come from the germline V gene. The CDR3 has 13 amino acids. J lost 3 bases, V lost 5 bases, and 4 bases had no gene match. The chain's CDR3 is CASSPGLVYEQYF. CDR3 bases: TGTGCCAGCAGCCCAGGACTAGTCTACGAGCAGTACTTC.

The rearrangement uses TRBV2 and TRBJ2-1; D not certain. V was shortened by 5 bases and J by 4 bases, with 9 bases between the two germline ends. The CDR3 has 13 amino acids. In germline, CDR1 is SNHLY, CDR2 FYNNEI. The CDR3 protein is CASSLYTYNEQFF. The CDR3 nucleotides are TGTGCCAGCAGTCTCTATACGTACAATGAGCAGTTCTTC.

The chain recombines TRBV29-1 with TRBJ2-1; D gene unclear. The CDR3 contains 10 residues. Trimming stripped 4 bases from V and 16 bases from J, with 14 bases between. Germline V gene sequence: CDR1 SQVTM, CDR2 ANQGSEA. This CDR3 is CSVGEDGHFF. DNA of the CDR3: TGCAGCGTTGGGGAAGATGGGCATTTCTTC.

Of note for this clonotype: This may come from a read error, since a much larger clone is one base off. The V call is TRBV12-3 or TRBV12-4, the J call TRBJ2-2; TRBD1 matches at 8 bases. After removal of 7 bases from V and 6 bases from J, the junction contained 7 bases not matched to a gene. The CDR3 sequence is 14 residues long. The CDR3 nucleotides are TGTGCCAGCAACCAGGGGGCGGGTTCCGGGGAGCTGTTTTTT. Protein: CASNQGAGSGELFF.

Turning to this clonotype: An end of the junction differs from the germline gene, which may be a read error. CDR3 bases: TGTGCCAGCAGAGACAGGGATAACTATGGCTACATCTTC. Translated, it gives CASRDRDNYGYIF. This chain joins TRBV12-3 or TRBV12-4 and TRBJ1-2; 7 nucleotides match TRBD1. The CDR3 loop spans 13 amino acids.

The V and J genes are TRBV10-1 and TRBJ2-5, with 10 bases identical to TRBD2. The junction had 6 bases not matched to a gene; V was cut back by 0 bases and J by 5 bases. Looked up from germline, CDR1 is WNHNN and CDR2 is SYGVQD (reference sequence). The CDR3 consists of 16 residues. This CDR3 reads CASSESAGGPEETQYF. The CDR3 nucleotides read TGCGCCAGCAGTGAGTCAGCGGGAGGGCCTGAGGAGACCCAGTACTTC.

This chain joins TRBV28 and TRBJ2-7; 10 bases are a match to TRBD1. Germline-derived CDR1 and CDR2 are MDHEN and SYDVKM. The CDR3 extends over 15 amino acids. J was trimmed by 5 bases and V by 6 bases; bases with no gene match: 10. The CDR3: CASRSQGQGSHEQYF. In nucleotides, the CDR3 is TGTGCCAGCAGGTCCCAGGGACAGGGGAGCCACGAGCAGTACTTC.

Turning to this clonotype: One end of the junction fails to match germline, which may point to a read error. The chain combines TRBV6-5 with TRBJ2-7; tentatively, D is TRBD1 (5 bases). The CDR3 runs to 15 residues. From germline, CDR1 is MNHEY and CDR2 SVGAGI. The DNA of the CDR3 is TGTGCCAGTAGTTACGTGACAGTCAAATGCTACGAGCAGTACTTC. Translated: CASSYVTVKCYEQYF.

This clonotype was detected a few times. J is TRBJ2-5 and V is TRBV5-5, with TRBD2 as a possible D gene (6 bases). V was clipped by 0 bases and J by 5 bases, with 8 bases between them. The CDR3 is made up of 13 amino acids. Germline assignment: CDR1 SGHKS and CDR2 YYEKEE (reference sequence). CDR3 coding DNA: TGTGCCAGCAGCTTGGTTGCGGGGGAGACCCAGTACTTC. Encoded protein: CASSLVAGETQYF.

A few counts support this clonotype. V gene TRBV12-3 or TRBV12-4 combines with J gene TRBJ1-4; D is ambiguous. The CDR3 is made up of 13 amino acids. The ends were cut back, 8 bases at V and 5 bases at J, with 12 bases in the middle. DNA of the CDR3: TGTGCCAGCTCGCGGGAGGAAAATGAAAAACTGTTTTTT. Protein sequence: CASSREENEKLFF.

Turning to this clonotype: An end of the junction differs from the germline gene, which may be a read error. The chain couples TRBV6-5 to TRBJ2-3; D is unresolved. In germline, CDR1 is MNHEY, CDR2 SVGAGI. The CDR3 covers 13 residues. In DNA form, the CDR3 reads TGTGCCAGCAGAACCCAAGGCACAGATTCGCAGTATTTT. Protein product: CASRTQGTDSQYF.

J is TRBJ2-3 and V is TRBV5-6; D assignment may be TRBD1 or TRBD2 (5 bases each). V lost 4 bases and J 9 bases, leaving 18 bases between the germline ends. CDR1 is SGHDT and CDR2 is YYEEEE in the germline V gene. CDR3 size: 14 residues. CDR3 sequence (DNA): TGTGCCAGCAGCGTGGGACGGGGATCTTTAACGCAGTATTTT. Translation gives CASSVGRGSLTQYF.

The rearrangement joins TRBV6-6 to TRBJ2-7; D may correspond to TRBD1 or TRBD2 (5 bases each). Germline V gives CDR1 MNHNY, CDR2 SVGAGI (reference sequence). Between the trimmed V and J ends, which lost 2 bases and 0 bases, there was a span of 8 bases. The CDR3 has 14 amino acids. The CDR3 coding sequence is TGTGCCAGCAGTTACCCGGGGCCCTCCTACGAGCAGTACTTC. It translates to CASSYPGPSYEQYF.

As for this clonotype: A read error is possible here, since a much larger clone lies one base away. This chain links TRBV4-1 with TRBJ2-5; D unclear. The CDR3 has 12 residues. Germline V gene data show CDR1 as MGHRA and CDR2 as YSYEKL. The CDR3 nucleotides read TGCGCCAGCAGCCAAGATATTGAGACCCATTACTTC. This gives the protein CASSQDIETHYF.

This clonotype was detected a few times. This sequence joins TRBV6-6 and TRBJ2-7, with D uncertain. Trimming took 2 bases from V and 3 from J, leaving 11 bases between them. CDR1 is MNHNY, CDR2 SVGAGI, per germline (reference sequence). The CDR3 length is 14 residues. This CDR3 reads CASSYLGVGYEQYF. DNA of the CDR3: TGTGCCAGCAGTTACCTTGGGGTGGGCTACGAGCAGTACTTC.

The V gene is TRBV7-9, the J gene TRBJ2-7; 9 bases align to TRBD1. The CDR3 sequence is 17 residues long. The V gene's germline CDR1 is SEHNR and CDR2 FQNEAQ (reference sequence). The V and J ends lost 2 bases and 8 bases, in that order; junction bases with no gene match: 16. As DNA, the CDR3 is TGTGCCAGCAGCTTATCCCGGGACAGGGTTCGAGCGTCTCAGCAGTACTTC. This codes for CASSLSRDRVRASQQYF.

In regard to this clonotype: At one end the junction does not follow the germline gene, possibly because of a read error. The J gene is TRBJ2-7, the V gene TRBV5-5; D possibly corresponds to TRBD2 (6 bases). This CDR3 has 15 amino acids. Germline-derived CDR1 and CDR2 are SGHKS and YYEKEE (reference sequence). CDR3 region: CAGSYSGTPAGEQYF. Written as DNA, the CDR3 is TGTGCCGGCAGCTACTCCGGGACTCCTGCTGGCGAGCAGTACTTC.